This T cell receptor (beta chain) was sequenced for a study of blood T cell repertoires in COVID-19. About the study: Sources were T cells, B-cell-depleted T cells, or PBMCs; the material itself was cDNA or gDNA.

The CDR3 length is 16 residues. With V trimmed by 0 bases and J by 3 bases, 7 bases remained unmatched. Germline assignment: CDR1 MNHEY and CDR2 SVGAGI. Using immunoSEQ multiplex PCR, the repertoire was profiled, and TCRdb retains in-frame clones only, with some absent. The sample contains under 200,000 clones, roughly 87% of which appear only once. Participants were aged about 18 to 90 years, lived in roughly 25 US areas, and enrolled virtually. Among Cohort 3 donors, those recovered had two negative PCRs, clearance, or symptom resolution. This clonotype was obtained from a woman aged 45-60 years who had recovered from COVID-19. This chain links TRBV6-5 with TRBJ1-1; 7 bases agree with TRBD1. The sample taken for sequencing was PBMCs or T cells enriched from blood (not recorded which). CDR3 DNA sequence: TGTGCCAGCAGTTACTCGTGGGCTACAGGGGACACTGAAGCTTTCTTT. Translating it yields CASSYSWATGDTEAFF.